Each of the 21 T cell receptor beta chains below was sequenced from the same sample in a study of cytomegalovirus exposure and HLA in healthy donors. The study ran its PCR with 60 Vbeta and 13 Jbeta primers. The data were produced by immunoSEQ multiplex PCR, yet TCRdb's version contains in-frame clones alone and is incomplete. The sample lists more than 85,000 clones, approximately 79% seen once, with 6.9% in the top ten. The source material was PBMCs. The receptors were gathered from a man in his thirties or forties in good health and CMV-seropositive.

DNA for the CDR3: TGTGCCAGCAGCTTGGGCAGGGGCCTTGAGACCCAGTACTTC. Translating gives CASSLGRGLETQYF. The chain links TRBV5-6 to TRBJ2-5, with a weak D call TRBD1 (6 bases). Germline loops: CDR1 SGHDT, CDR2 YYEEEE. The CDR3 runs 14 residues. Deletions cut 0 bases from V and 5 bases from J, with 11 bases between.

CDR3 amino acids: CASSASGWADTQYF. Here the CDR3 DNA reads TGTGCCAGCAGCGCCTCAGGGTGGGCAGATACGCAGTATTTT. The chain combines TRBV9 with TRBJ2-3, with D possibly matching TRBD1 (5 bases). With 3 bases removed from V and 4 bases from J, the gap between germline ends came to 12 bases. Germline assignment: CDR1 SGDLS and CDR2 YYNGEE. The CDR3 loop spans 14 amino acids.

The V gene is TRBV5-1, the J gene TRBJ2-7, with D perhaps matching TRBD1 (5 bases). CDR1 is SGHRS, CDR2 YFSETQ, per germline. Trimming left V 1 base short and J 2 bases short, with 19 bases between. CDR3 size: 17 residues. CDR3: CASSLQVLDTVTYEQYF. CDR3 bases: TGCGCCAGCAGCTTGCAAGTTCTGGACACCGTAACCTACGAGCAGTACTTC.

The chain links TRBV4-3 to TRBJ1-2; 10 bases are shared with TRBD1. V shed 0 bases, J shed 5 bases, and the junction held 3 bases outside the gene matches. Germline V gene sequence: CDR1 LGHNA, CDR2 YSLEER. CDR3 length: 15 amino acids. The CDR3 here is CASSQDRGQGYGYTF. The CDR3 DNA sequence: TGCGCCAGCAGCCAAGATCGGGGACAGGGGTATGGCTACACCTTC.

The chain combines TRBV2 with TRBJ2-1; maybe TRBD1 (6 bases). The V and J ends lost 8 bases and 6 bases respectively, with 17 bases between them. Germline assignment: CDR1 SNHLY and CDR2 FYNNEI. The CDR3 runs 14 residues. CDR3 loop: CASQNWDTSNEQFF. The CDR3, as DNA: TGTGCCAGCCAGAACTGGGACACCTCCAATGAGCAGTTCTTC. Full variable domain (outside the CDR3, taken from reference TRBV2 and TRBJ2-1): EPEVTQTPSHQVTQMGQEVILRCVPISNHLYFYWYRQILGQKVEFLVSFYNNEISEKSEIFDDQFSVERPDGSNFTLKIRSTKLEDSAMYFCASQNWDTSNEQFFGPGTRLTVL.

This sequence joins TRBV15 and TRBJ2-2; D is unresolved. CDR3 length: 15 amino acids. The germline CDR1 and CDR2 sequences are LNHNV and YYDKDF (reference sequence). Trimming took 1 base from V and 5 from J, leaving 11 bases between them. The DNA for the CDR3 is TGTGCCACCAGCAGAGTTGCAGGCAGTACCGGGGAGCTGTTTTTT. Translating it yields CATSRVAGSTGELFF.

The chain combines TRBV5-1 with TRBJ1-1; D is unclear. Germline V gives CDR1 SGHRS, CDR2 YFSETQ. V lost 3 bases and J 1 base, leaving 10 bases between the germline ends. The CDR3 has 14 amino acids. CDR3 nucleotide sequence: TGCGCCAGCAGCTCGGGCGGGGAGAACACTGAAGCTTTCTTT. Its translation: CASSSGGENTEAFF.

This clone was seen only a few times. Other DNA sequences in the sample encode the same CDR3. The chain combines TRBV6-5 with TRBJ2-7, with a weak D call TRBD2 (6 bases). The CDR3 sequence is 14 residues long. Germline CDR1 and CDR2: MNHEY and SVGAGI. V dropped 5 bases and J dropped 1 base, with 12 bases sitting between them. CDR3 in amino acids: CASSRQGGSYEQYF. DNA for the CDR3: TGTGCCAGCAGTAGGCAGGGAGGTTCCTACGAGCAGTACTTC.

V gene TRBV2 combines with J gene TRBJ2-1; 16 positions match TRBD2. Germline loops: CDR1 SNHLY, CDR2 FYNNEI. This CDR3 spans 19 amino acids. The J segment lost 10 bases and the V segment lost 6 bases, leaving 18 bases of the junction unmatched. CDR3 sequence: CASSPGLAGGSPRSREQFF. The CDR3, as DNA: TGTGCCAGCAGCCCGGGACTAGCGGGGGGGTCCCCCCGTTCGAGGGAGCAGTTCTTC.

V usage is TRBV5-1 and J usage is TRBJ2-1; perhaps TRBD2 as D (6 bases). CDR1 is SGHRS, CDR2 YFSETQ, per germline. V was shortened by 3 bases and J by 12 bases, with 22 bases between the two germline ends. The CDR3 totals 15 residues. The CDR3, as DNA: TGCGCCAGCAGCTCGGGGCCCGGGACTCTACTCGGGCAGTTCTTC. Its protein is CASSSGPGTLLGQFF. The whole variable domain, filled in from reference TRBV5-1 and TRBJ2-1, reads KAGVTQTPRYLIKTRGQQVTLSCSPISGHRSVSWYQQTPGQGLQFLFEYFSETQRNKGNFPGRFSGRQFSNSRSEMNVSTLELGDSALYLCASSSGPGTLLGQFFGPGTRLTVL.

The chain uses TRBV5-1 and TRBJ1-1; a possible D gene is TRBD1 (5 bases). The germline gives CDR1 SGHRS, CDR2 YFSETQ. CDR3 length: 11 amino acids. Between the trimmed V and J ends, which lost 4 bases and 7 bases, there was a span of 8 bases. The CDR3 sequence: CASSRDSEAFF. Written as DNA, the CDR3 is TGCGCCAGCAGCCGCGACAGTGAAGCTTTCTTT.

The chain recombines TRBV6-5 with TRBJ2-1; perhaps TRBD2 as D (5 bases). The V gene lost 3 bases and the J gene lost 5 bases, with 14 bases spanning the gap. The germline V gene has CDR1 MNHEY and CDR2 SVGAGI. The CDR3 is 15 amino acids. CDR3 bases: TGTGCCAGCAGTTATGGCGGGCAGAGGGACAATGAGCAGTTCTTC. This translates into CASSYGGQRDNEQFF.

J is TRBJ2-2 and V is TRBV19; weak D call: TRBD2 (6 bases). Trimming pared 6 bases from V and 9 bases from J, leaving 11 bases between. The CDR3 sequence is 12 residues long. CDR1 and CDR2 (germline): LNHDA, SQIVND (reference sequence). The CDR3 DNA reads TGTGCCAGTAGCGATAGCGGCCGGGAGCTGTTTTTT. This encodes CASSDSGRELFF.

The CDR3 loop reads CASSTLTGAQETQYF. CDR3 nucleotide sequence: TGTGCCAGCAGCACCCTGACAGGGGCTCAAGAGACCCAGTACTTC. The chain employs TRBV5-5 and TRBJ2-5; 8 nucleotides match TRBD1. Germline CDR1 SGHKS, CDR2 YYEKEE (reference sequence). The V and J ends lost 4 bases and 2 bases, in that order; junction bases with no gene match: 7. This CDR3 region has 15 residues.

This clone appeared a few times. The chain uses TRBV27 and TRBJ2-3, with TRBD1 matching 10 bases. CDR3 length: 12 residues. The V and J ends lost 1 base and 13 bases, in that order; junction bases with no gene match: 2. Germline CDR1 and CDR2: MNHEY and SMNVEV (reference sequence). The CDR3 sequence is CASSLLGQGEYF. CDR3 DNA: TGTGCCAGCAGTTTATTAGGACAGGGGGAGTATTTT.

A single count supports this clone. The V and J genes are TRBV19 and TRBJ1-2, with 7 nucleotides matching TRBD1. CDR3 length equals 15 residues. The V gene's germline CDR1 is LNHDA and CDR2 SQIVND (reference sequence). Unmatched junction bases numbered 14, after V lost 5 bases and J lost 8 bases. CDR3 sequence reads: CASSAHSGGNQGYTF. CDR3 nucleotides: TGTGCCAGTAGTGCCCATTCAGGGGGGAATCAGGGCTACACCTTC. The full variable domain, completed using reference TRBV19 and TRBJ1-2, is DGGITQSPKYLFRKEGQNVTLSCEQNLNHDAMYWYRQDPGQGLRLIYYSQIVNDFQKGDIAEGYSVSREKKESFPLTVTSAQKNPTAFYLCASSAHSGGNQGYTFGSGTRLTVV.

V gene TRBV7-2 combines with J gene TRBJ2-4; 9 nucleotides agree with TRBD1. Per the germline V gene, CDR1 is SGHTA and CDR2 is FQGNSA. This CDR3 region has 14 residues. V shed 4 bases and J 8 bases; nucleotides not matched to a gene: 6. The CDR3 region is CASSSRQGGDIQYF. The CDR3 DNA reads as TGTGCCAGCAGCTCCCGACAGGGGGGGGACATTCAGTACTTC.

The genes are TRBV11-2 and TRBJ1-5; D is unclear. Trimming left V 3 bases short and J 11 bases short, with 14 bases between. CDR1 and CDR2 (germline): SGHAT, FQNNGV. This CDR3 has 13 residues. The CDR3 sequence: CASSFGQDGAQHF. CDR3 in DNA: TGTGCCAGCAGCTTTGGTCAGGACGGGGCCCAGCATTTT. Together with reference TRBV11-2 and TRBJ1-5, the CDR3 gives the full variable domain: EAGVAQSPRYKIIEKRQSVAFWCNPISGHATLYWYQQILGQGPKLLIQFQNNGVVDDSQLPKDRFSAERLKGVDSTLKIQPAKLEDSAVYLCASSFGQDGAQHFGDGTRLSIL.

This clone was detected once. This chain links TRBV5-1 with TRBJ2-5; possible D gene TRBD2, 6 bases. There are 15 residues in the CDR3. The germline V and J ends were trimmed by 4 bases and 1 base, with 14 bases remaining between them. Germline CDR1 SGHRS, CDR2 YFSETQ. The CDR3 loop is CASSTQGGSQETQYF. The CDR3 DNA sequence: TGCGCCAGCAGCACCCAGGGAGGCTCCCAAGAGACCCAGTACTTC.

The chain has TRBV5-5 and TRBJ1-1; 9 bases are shared with TRBD1. The ends lost 2 bases at V and 1 base at J; junction bases unmatched: 6. Germline-derived CDR1 and CDR2 are SGHKS and YYEKEE (reference sequence). CDR3 size: 16 residues. CDR3: CASSLTGGLTNTEAFF. In DNA form, the CDR3 reads TGTGCCAGCAGCTTAACAGGGGGCTTAACGAACACTGAAGCTTTCTTT.

This chain connects TRBV10-3 to TRBJ2-1; 12 bases line up with TRBD2. The CDR3 has 15 amino acids. V trimming: 10 bases; J trimming: 9 bases; junction bases outside the gene matches: 13. Germline values: CDR1 ENHRY, CDR2 SYGVKD. In nucleotides, the CDR3 is TGTGCCACCGTACCCCTAGCGGGGGGGCCTAGTGAGCAGTTCTTC. Translated: CATVPLAGGPSEQFF.